Listed below are T cell receptor beta chains from one sample, sequenced in a study of blood T cells in healthy people across ages. TCRdb used MiXCR to reprocess the 5' RACE reads, holding one entry per CDR3 protein. The sample holds roughly 2 million distinct CDR3 sequences, about 50% seen once. Material: blood. The receptor set was obtained from a woman in her thirties or forties in good health. Each CDR3 is given with its conserved first and last residue. The D gene is left open where the match is weak. Size is omitted from some rows. Given values are once, few, many or a class for expanded clones.

clone size: few; J gene: TRBJ2-5; V gene: TRBV29-1; D gene: TRBD2; CDR3 DNA: TGCAGCGTTGACCCCCCAGCGGGGGCCCCAGGAGAGACCCAGTACTTC; CDR3 protein: CSVDPPAGAPGETQYF
clone size: NA; J gene: TRBJ1-6; V gene: TRBV27; D gene: NA; CDR3 DNA: TGTGCCAGCAGTTTATCGACGACCCCACTCGATTCACCCCTCCACTTT; CDR3 protein: CASSLSTTPLDSPLHF
clone size: NA; J gene: TRBJ1-1; V gene: TRBV10-2; D gene: NA; CDR3 DNA: TGCGCCAGCAGTTCGAAGGGGATGAACACTGAAGCTTTCTTT; CDR3 protein: CASSSKGMNTEAFF
clone size: NA; J gene: TRBJ1-5; V gene: TRBV20-1; D gene: NA; CDR3 DNA: TGCAGTGCTAGAAATTTTGGAACTAGCAATCAGCCCCAGCATTTT; CDR3 protein: CSARNFGTSNQPQHF
clone size: NA; J gene: TRBJ2-1; V gene: TRBV7-2; D gene: TRBD2; CDR3 DNA: TGTGCCAGCAGCCCCTTACTAGCGGGGGGTTTCGATGAGCAGTTCTTC; CDR3 protein: CASSPLLAGGFDEQFF
clone size: NA; J gene: TRBJ2-3; V gene: TRBV7-2; D gene: TRBD1; CDR3 DNA: TGTGCCAGCAGCCTATTAGGGGACAGCGTCACAGATACGCAGTATTTT; CDR3 protein: CASSLLGDSVTDTQYF
clone size: NA; J gene: TRBJ2-1; V gene: TRBV20-1; D gene: TRBD2; CDR3 DNA: TGCAGTGCTCAAGCCGGACTAGCGGGGGGGGCAGGGTCGGACTACAATGAGCAGTTATTC; CDR3 protein: CSAQAGLAGGAGSDYNEQLF
clone size: NA; J gene: TRBJ2-5; V gene: TRBV7-8; D gene: NA; CDR3 DNA: TGTGCCACAGTCCCCTTCGAGACCCAGTACTTC; CDR3 protein: CATVPFETQYF
clone size: NA; J gene: TRBJ1-5; V gene: TRBV4-1; D gene: TRBD1; CDR3 DNA: TGCGCCAGCAGCCAAGTGGGCAGGGGGAATCAGCCCCAGCATTTT; CDR3 protein: CASSQVGRGNQPQHF
clone size: NA; J gene: TRBJ2-1; V gene: TRBV20-1; D gene: TRBD2; CDR3 DNA: TGCAGTGCGGGCCGGAGCGGGGTGGAGGGTGAGCAGTTCTTC; CDR3 protein: CSAGRSGVEGEQFF
clone size: few; J gene: TRBJ2-3; V gene: TRBV4-3; D gene: NA; CDR3 DNA: TGCGCCAGCAGCCAAGGTCCGGGGGAGGACGAAGATACGCAGTATTTT; CDR3 protein: CASSQGPGEDEDTQYF
clone size: NA; J gene: TRBJ2-1; V gene: TRBV19; D gene: TRBD2; CDR3 DNA: TGTGCCAGTAGTATATGGGGGGGGGTCTACAATGAGCAGTTCTTC; CDR3 protein: CASSIWGGVYNEQFF
clone size: NA; J gene: TRBJ2-7; V gene: TRBV2; D gene: NA; CDR3 DNA: TGTGCCAGCGGGCTAGGCACCTCCTACGAGCAGTACTTC; CDR3 protein: CASGLGTSYEQYF
clone size: NA; J gene: TRBJ1-3; V gene: TRBV6-5; D gene: TRBD1; CDR3 DNA: TGTGCCAGCAGTGTAGTTTTGGAAGGGGGCCACACCATATATTTT; CDR3 protein: CASSVVLEGGHTIYF
clone size: NA; J gene: TRBJ2-1; V gene: TRBV28; D gene: NA; CDR3 DNA: TGTGCCAGCAGTTTAGGGCCGCCCTTAAGTGAGCAGTTCTTC; CDR3 protein: CASSLGPPLSEQFF
clone size: once; J gene: TRBJ2-3; V gene: TRBV4-2; D gene: NA; CDR3 DNA: TGTGCCAGCAGCCGAGCCGACCCAGGTGGGCAGTATTTT; CDR3 protein: CASSRADPGGQYF
clone size: NA; J gene: TRBJ2-3; V gene: TRBV4-1; D gene: NA; CDR3 DNA: TGCGCCAGCAGCCTAACTAGTACGGGGGGCAGTTCAGATACGCAGTATTTT; CDR3 protein: CASSLTSTGGSSDTQYF
clone size: once; J gene: TRBJ2-7; V gene: TRBV27; D gene: NA; CDR3 DNA: TGTGCCAGCAGTGCCTTGGGGCAGGGCTACGAGCAGTACTTC; CDR3 protein: CASSALGQGYEQYF
clone size: NA; J gene: TRBJ2-4; V gene: TRBV20-1; D gene: NA; CDR3 DNA: TGCAGTGCTTCCATGGGGGCAGGGAGGAACATTCAGTACTTC; CDR3 protein: CSASMGAGRNIQYF
clone size: once; J gene: TRBJ1-4; V gene: TRBV6-1; D gene: TRBD1; CDR3 DNA: TGTGCCAGCAGGAAACAGGGGGGTATCCAGGAAAAACTGTTTTTT; CDR3 protein: CASRKQGGIQEKLFF
clone size: NA; J gene: TRBJ1-2; V gene: TRBV15; D gene: NA; CDR3 DNA: TGTGCCACCAGCAGTATAAACGAGTACAGAGCCTATGGCTACACCTTC; CDR3 protein: CATSSINEYRAYGYTF
clone size: few; J gene: TRBJ2-7; V gene: TRBV5-1; D gene: TRBD2; CDR3 DNA: TGCGCCAGCAGCTTACGACTAGCGGGGGACGAGCAGTACTTC; CDR3 protein: CASSLRLAGDEQYF
clone size: NA; J gene: TRBJ2-5; V gene: TRBV2; D gene: TRBD2; CDR3 DNA: TGTGCCAGCAGTGTCTCTAGCGGGGGACCTCAAGAGACCCAGTACTTC; CDR3 protein: CASSVSSGGPQETQYF
clone size: NA; J gene: TRBJ1-2; V gene: TRBV6-2/TRBV6-3; D gene: NA; CDR3 DNA: TGTGCCAGCAGTTACAGGAGTGACTATGGCTACACCTTC; CDR3 protein: CASSYRSDYGYTF
clone size: few; J gene: TRBJ2-5; V gene: TRBV12-3/TRBV12-4; D gene: TRBD1; CDR3 DNA: TGTGCCACACGACCGACAGGGCAAGAGACCCAGTACTTC; CDR3 protein: CATRPTGQETQYF
clone size: NA; J gene: TRBJ2-3; V gene: TRBV9; D gene: NA; CDR3 DNA: TGTGCCAGCAGCTCTAGTAGGTCTGGCGGCGGGGCGAGCACAGATACGCAGTATTTT; CDR3 protein: CASSSSRSGGGASTDTQYF
clone size: NA; J gene: TRBJ2-2; V gene: TRBV5-1; D gene: TRBD1; CDR3 DNA: TGCGCCAGCAGTATCACAGGGGCGAACACCGGGGAGCTGTTTTTT; CDR3 protein: CASSITGANTGELFF
clone size: few; J gene: TRBJ2-5; V gene: TRBV7-2; D gene: TRBD2; CDR3 DNA: TGTGCCAGCAGCTTAGCCTGGCGGGGGGGCGGTGAGACCCAGTACTTC; CDR3 protein: CASSLAWRGGGETQYF
clone size: NA; J gene: TRBJ1-5; V gene: TRBV9; D gene: TRBD1; CDR3 DNA: TGTGCCAGCAGCGGGGGACAGGTCGATCAGCCCCAGCATTTT; CDR3 protein: CASSGGQVDQPQHF